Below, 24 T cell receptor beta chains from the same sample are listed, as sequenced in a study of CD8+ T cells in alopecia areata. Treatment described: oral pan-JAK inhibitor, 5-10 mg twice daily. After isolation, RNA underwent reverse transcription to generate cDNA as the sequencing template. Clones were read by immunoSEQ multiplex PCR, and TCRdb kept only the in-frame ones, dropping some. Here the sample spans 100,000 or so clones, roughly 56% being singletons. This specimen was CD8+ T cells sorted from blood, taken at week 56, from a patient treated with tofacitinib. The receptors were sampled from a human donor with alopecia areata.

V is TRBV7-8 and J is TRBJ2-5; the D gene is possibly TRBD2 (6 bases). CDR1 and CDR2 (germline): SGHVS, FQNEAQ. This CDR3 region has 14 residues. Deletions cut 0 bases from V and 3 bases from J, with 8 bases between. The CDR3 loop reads CASSLAAGKETQYF. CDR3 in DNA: TGTGCCAGCAGCTTAGCGGCGGGAAAAGAGACCCAGTACTTC. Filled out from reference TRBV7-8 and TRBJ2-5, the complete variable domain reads GAGVSQSPRYKVAKRGQDVALRCDPISGHVSLFWYQQALGQGPEFLTYFQNEAQLDKSGLPSDRFFAERPEGSVSTLKIQRTQQEDSAVYLCASSLAAGKETQYFGPGTRLLVL.

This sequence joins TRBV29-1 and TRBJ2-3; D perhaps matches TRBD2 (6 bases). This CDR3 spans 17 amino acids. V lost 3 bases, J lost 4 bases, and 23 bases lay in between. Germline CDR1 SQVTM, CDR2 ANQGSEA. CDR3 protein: CSVEGGGRGRLADTQYF. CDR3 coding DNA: TGCAGCGTTGAGGGAGGTGGAAGAGGACGGCTGGCAGATACGCAGTATTTT.

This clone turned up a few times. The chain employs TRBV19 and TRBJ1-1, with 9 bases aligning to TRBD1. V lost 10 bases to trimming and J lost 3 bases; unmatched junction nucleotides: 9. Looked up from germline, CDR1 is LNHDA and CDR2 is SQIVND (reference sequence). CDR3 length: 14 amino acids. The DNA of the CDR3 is TGTGCCATACGACAGGGGGAAACGGACACTGAAGCTTTCTTT. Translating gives CAIRQGETDTEAFF. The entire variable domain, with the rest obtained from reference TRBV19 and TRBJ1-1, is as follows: DGGITQSPKYLFRKEGQNVTLSCEQNLNHDAMYWYRQDPGQGLRLIYYSQIVNDFQKGDIAEGYSVSREKKESFPLTVTSAQKNPTAFYLCAIRQGETDTEAFFGQGTRLTVV.

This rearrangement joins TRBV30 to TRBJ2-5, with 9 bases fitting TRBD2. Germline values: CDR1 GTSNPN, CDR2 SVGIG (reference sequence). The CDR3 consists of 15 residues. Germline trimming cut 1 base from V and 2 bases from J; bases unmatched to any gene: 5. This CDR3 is CAWSGLAGDQETQYF. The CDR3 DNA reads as TGTGCCTGGAGTGGGTTAGCGGGGGATCAAGAGACCCAGTACTTC. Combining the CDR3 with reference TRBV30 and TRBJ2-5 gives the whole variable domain SQTIHQWPATLVQPVGSPLSLECTVEGTSNPNLYWYRQAAGRGLQLLFYSVGIGQISSEVPQNLSASRPQDRQFILSSKKLLLSDSGFYLCAWSGLAGDQETQYFGPGTRLLVL.

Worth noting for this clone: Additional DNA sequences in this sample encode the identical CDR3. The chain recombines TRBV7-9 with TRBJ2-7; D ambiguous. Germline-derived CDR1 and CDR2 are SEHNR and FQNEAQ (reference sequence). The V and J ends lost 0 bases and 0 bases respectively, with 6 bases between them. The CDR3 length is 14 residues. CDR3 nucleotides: TGTGCCAGCAGCTTAGCGGGCAGCTCCTACGAGCAGTACTTC. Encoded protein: CASSLAGSSYEQYF.

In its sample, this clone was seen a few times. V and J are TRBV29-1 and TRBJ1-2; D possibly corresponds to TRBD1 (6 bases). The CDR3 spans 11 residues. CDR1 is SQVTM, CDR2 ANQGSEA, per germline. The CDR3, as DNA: TGCAGTACGATTCAGGGGAATGGCTACACCTTC. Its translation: CSTIQGNGYTF.

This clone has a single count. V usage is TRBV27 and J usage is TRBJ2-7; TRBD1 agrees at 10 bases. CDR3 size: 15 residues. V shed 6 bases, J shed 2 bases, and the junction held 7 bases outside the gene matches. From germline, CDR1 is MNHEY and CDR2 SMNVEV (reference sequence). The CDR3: CASRHRDRGAYEQYF. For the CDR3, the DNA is TGTGCCAGCAGGCACCGGGACAGGGGTGCCTACGAGCAGTACTTC.

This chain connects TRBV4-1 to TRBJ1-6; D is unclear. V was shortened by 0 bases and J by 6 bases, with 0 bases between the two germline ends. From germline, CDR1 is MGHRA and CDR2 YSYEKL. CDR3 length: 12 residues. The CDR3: CASSQDNSPLHF. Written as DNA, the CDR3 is TGCGCCAGCAGCCAAGATAATTCACCCCTCCACTTT.

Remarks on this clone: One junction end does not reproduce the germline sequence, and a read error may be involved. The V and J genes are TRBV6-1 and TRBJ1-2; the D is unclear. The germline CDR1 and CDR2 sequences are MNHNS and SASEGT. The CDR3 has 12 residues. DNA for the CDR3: TGTGCCAGCAGTCCCGAAAATTTCAGAATTATCTTC. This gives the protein CASSPENFRIIF.

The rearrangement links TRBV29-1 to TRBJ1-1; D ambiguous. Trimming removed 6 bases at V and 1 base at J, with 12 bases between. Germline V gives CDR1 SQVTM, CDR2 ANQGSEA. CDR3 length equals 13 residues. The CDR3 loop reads CSVERGTNTEAFF. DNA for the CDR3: TGCAGCGTAGAAAGAGGAACGAACACTGAAGCTTTCTTT.

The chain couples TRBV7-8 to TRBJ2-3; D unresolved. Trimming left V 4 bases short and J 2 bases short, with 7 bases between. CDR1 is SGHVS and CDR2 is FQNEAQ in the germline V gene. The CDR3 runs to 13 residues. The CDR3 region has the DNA TGTGCCAGCAGCTCAGTGACCACAGATACGCAGTATTTT. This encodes CASSSVTTDTQYF. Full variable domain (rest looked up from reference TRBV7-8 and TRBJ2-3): GAGVSQSPRYKVAKRGQDVALRCDPISGHVSLFWYQQALGQGPEFLTYFQNEAQLDKSGLPSDRFFAERPEGSVSTLKIQRTQQEDSAVYLCASSSVTTDTQYFGPGTRLTVL.

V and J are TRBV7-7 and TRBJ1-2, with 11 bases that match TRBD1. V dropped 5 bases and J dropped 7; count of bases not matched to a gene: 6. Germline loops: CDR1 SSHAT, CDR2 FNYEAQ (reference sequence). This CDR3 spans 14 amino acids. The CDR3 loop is CASSPWTGGSGYTF. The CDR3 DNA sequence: TGTGCCAGCAGCCCATGGACAGGGGGCTCTGGCTACACCTTC.

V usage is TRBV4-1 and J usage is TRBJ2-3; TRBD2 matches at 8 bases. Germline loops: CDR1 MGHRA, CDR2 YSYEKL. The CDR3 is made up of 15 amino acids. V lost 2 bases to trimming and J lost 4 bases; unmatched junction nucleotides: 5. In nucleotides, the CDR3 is TGCGCCAGCAGCCAAATAGCGGGGCTGGCAGATACGCAGTATTTT. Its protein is CASSQIAGLADTQYF.

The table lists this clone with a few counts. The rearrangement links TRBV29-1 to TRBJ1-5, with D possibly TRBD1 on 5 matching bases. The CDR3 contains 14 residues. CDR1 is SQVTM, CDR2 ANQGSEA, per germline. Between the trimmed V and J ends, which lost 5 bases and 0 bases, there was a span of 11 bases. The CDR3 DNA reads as TGCAGCGTTCAGACAGCAAATAGCAATCAGCCCCAGCATTTT. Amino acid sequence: CSVQTANSNQPQHF.

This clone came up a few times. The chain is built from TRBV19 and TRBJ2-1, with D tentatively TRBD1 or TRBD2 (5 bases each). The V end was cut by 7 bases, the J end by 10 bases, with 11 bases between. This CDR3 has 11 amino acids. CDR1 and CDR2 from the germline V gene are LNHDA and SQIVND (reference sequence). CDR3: CASIRGREQFF. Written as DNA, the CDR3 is TGTGCCAGTATCCGGGGACGAGAGCAGTTCTTC.

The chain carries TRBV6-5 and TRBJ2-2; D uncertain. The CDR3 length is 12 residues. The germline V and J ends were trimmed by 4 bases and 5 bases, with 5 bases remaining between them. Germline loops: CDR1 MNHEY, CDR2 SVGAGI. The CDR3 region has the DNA TGTGCCAGCAGTTTTAGTACCGGGGAGCTGTTTTTT. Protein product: CASSFSTGELFF.

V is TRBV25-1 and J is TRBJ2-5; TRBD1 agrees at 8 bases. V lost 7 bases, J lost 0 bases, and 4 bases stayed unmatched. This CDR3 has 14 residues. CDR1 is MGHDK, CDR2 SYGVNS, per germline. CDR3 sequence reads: CASTDRGNQETQYF. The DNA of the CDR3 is TGTGCCAGCACTGACAGGGGCAACCAAGAGACCCAGTACTTC. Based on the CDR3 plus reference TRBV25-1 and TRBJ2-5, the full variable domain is EADIYQTPRYLVIGTGKKITLECSQTMGHDKMYWYQQDPGMELHLIHYSYGVNSTEKGDLSSESTVSRIRTEHFPLTLESARPSHTSQYLCASTDRGNQETQYFGPGTRLLVL.

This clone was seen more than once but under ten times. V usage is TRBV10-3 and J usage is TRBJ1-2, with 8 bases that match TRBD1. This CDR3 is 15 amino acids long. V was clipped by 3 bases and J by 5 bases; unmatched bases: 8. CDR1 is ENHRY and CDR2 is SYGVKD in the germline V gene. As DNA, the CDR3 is TGTGCCATCAGTGAAAGGACAGGGATCCTTTATGGCTACACCTTC. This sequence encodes CAISERTGILYGYTF.

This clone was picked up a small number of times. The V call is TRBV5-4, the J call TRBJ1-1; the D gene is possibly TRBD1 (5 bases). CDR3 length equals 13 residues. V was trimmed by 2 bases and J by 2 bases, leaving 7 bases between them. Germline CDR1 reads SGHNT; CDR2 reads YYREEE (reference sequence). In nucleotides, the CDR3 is TGTGCCAGCAGCTTCGGGGCTAACACTGAAGCTTTCTTT. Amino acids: CASSFGANTEAFF.

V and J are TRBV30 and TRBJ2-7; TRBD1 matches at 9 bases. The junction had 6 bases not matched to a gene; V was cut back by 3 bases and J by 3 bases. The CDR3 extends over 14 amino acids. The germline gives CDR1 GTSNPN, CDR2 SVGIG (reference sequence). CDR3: CAWSPGTGSYEQYF. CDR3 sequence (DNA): TGTGCCTGGAGCCCCGGGACAGGGAGCTACGAGCAGTACTTC. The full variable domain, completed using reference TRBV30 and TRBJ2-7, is SQTIHQWPATLVQPVGSPLSLECTVEGTSNPNLYWYRQAAGRGLQLLFYSVGIGQISSEVPQNLSASRPQDRQFILSSKKLLLSDSGFYLCAWSPGTGSYEQYFGPGTRLTVT.

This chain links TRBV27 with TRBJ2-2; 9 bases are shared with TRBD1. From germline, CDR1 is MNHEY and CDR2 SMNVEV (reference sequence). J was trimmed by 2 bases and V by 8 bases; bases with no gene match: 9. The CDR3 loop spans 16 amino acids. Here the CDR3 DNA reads TGTGCCAGCGGGTATACACAGGGGGCAAACACCGGGGAGCTGTTTTTT. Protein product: CASGYTQGANTGELFF.

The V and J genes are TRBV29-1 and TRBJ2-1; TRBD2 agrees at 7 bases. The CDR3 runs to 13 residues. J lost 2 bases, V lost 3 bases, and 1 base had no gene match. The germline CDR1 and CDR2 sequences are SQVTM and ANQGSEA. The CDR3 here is CSVDGGTYNEQFF. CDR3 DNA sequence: TGCAGCGTTGACGGGGGGACCTACAATGAGCAGTTCTTC.

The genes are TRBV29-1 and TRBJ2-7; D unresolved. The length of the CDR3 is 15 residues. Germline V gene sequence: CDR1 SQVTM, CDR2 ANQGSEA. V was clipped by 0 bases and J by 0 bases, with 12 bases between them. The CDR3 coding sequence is TGCAGCGTTGAAGATTGGAGTCGGAGCTCCTACGAGCAGTACTTC. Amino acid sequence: CSVEDWSRSSYEQYF.

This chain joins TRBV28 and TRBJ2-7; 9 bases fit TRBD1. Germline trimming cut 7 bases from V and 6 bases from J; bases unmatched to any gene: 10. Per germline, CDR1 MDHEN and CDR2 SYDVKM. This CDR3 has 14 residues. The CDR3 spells CASTLGGQGAEQYF. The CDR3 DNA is TGTGCCAGCACCCTAGGGGGACAGGGTGCCGAGCAGTACTTC.